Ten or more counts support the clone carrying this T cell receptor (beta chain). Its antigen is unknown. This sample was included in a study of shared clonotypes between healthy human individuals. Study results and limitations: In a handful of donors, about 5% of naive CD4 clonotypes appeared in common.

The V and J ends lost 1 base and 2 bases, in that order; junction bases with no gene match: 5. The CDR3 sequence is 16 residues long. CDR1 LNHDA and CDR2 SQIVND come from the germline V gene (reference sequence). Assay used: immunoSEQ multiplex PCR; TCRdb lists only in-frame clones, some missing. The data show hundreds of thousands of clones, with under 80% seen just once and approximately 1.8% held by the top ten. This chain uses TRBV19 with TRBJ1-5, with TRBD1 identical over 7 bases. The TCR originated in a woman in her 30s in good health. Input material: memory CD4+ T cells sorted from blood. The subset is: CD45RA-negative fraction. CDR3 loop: CASSIGQGDGNQPQHF. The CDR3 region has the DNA TGTGCCAGTAGTATAGGACAGGGCGATGGCAATCAGCCCCAGCATTTT.